Shown below are 17 T cell receptor beta chains from a single sample sequenced in a study of T cell responses to AZD1222 COVID-19 vaccine. Generated by immunoSEQ multiplex PCR, the TCRdb table keeps only in-frame clones and is missing some. The repertoire holds 50,000 to 65,000 clones, with about 89% as singletons. The input for sequencing was peripheral blood, taken 28 days after the second dose of the MenACWY control vaccine. These receptor sequences come from an adult who received the MenACWY meningococcal vaccine as a control.

The chain recombines TRBV6-6 with TRBJ1-3; TRBD1 might be the D (5 bases). Deletions cut 4 bases from V and 8 bases from J, with 15 bases between. The CDR3 covers 14 residues. Germline CDR1 and CDR2: MNHNY and SVGAGI (reference sequence). The chain's CDR3 is CASSFGARGDTIYF. The CDR3 coding sequence is TGTGCCAGCAGTTTTGGGGCGCGCGGAGACACCATATATTTT.

This clone was detected only once. The rearrangement links TRBV28 to TRBJ1-2; D perhaps matches TRBD1 (5 bases). The germline V gene has CDR1 MDHEN and CDR2 SYDVKM. V lost 3 bases to trimming and J lost 3 bases, with 8 bases between them. This CDR3 comprises 13 residues. The CDR3, as DNA: TGTGCCAGCAGTTTGCGGGGCTACTATGGCTACACCTTC. Protein sequence: CASSLRGYYGYTF.

This clone came up once. The junction and the germline gene differ at one end; a read error may be behind it. The rearrangement joins TRBV13 to TRBJ2-1; TRBD2 matches 8 bases. CDR3 length: 17 amino acids. The germline gives CDR1 PRHDT, CDR2 FYEKMQ (reference sequence). CDR3 in DNA: TGTGCCAGCAGCCTAGGACTGGCGGGAGGTTACTACAATGAGCAGTTCTTC. This codes for CASSLGLAGGYYNEQFF.

This sequence joins TRBV11-2 and TRBJ2-7, with D possibly TRBD2 on 6 matching bases. The CDR3 is 14 amino acids. The germline CDR1 and CDR2 sequences are SGHAT and FQNNGV. V was trimmed by 1 base and J by 6 bases, leaving 13 bases between them. The CDR3 DNA is TGTGCCAGCAGCTTAGGGAGGGAACGGAGCGAGCAGTACTTC. It translates to CASSLGRERSEQYF.

CDR3 nucleotide sequence: TGTGCCAGCAGCTTTAGGGAGAAGTATACCGGGGAGCTGTTTTTT. Amino acids: CASSFREKYTGELFF. This chain connects TRBV11-2 to TRBJ2-2, with a weak D call TRBD2 (5 bases). The CDR3 loop spans 15 amino acids. The V and J ends lost 3 bases and 5 bases respectively, with 13 bases between them. Looked up from germline, CDR1 is SGHAT and CDR2 is FQNNGV.

This rearrangement joins TRBV4-2 to TRBJ1-4, with D unresolved. This CDR3 comprises 13 residues. Germline CDR1 is LGHNA and CDR2 is YNFKEQ. Trimming took off 1 base at V and 5 bases at J, with 5 bases between the two ends. CDR3 residues: CASSQARNEKLFF. DNA for the CDR3: TGTGCCAGCAGCCAAGCCAGGAATGAAAAACTGTTTTTT.

V and J are TRBV18 and TRBJ2-5; D might be TRBD1 (6 bases). CDR1 is KGHSH, CDR2 LQKENI, per germline. V was shortened by 11 bases and J by 1 base, with 17 bases between the two germline ends. The CDR3 extends over 14 amino acids. The CDR3: CAANKDSSQETQYF. For the CDR3, the DNA is TGTGCCGCTAACAAGGACAGCTCCCAAGAGACCCAGTACTTC.

V is TRBV2 and J is TRBJ2-7; weak D call: TRBD1 (5 bases). V dropped 8 bases and J dropped 4 bases, with 12 bases sitting between them. Germline CDR1 SNHLY, CDR2 FYNNEI. The CDR3 is 12 amino acids. CDR3 DNA: TGTGCCAGCGGGTCAGGGTTGTACGAGCAGTACTTC. Translation: CASGSGLYEQYF.

The chain links TRBV14 to TRBJ1-6, with D uncertain. Between the trimmed V and J ends, which lost 0 bases and 8 bases, there was a span of 11 bases. This CDR3 region has 15 residues. Germline CDR1 is SGHDN and CDR2 is FVKESK. The CDR3 region is CASSQDPAGHSPLHF. In nucleotides, the CDR3 is TGTGCCAGCAGCCAAGATCCAGCTGGCCATTCACCCCTCCACTTT.

The chain joins TRBV21-1 to TRBJ1-5; the DNA was not compared with TRBD1, the D call given in the table. TRBV21-1 is a pseudogene. The CDR3 spans 16 residues. As DNA, the CDR3 is TGTGCCAGCACCAGGGGCAGGGGTACGAGCAATCAGCCCCAGCATTTT. It codes for CASTRGRGTSNQPQHF.

The gene calls are TRBV4-3 and TRBJ2-6; TRBD1 aligns across 7 bases. V shed 0 bases, J shed 2 bases, and the junction held 1 base outside the gene matches. This CDR3 is 16 amino acids long. Germline V gives CDR1 LGHNA, CDR2 YSLEER. CDR3 in DNA: TGCGCCAGCAGCCAAGATCAGGGGGCTGGGGCCAACGTCCTGACTTTC. It is translated as CASSQDQGAGANVLTF.

DNA of the CDR3: TGCGCCAGCAACTTAGGGACGGCGAACACTGAAGCTTTCTTT. Its protein product is CASNLGTANTEAFF. The chain recombines TRBV5-1 with TRBJ1-1; possibly TRBD1 for D (5 bases). Trimming left V 6 bases short and J 1 base short, with 13 bases between. The CDR3 totals 14 residues. CDR1 and CDR2 from the germline V gene are SGHRS and YFSETQ.

This chain connects TRBV25-1 to TRBJ1-2; perhaps TRBD1 as D (5 bases). Trimming took off 4 bases at V and 7 bases at J, with 16 bases between the two ends. The CDR3 is 14 residues long. Looked up from germline, CDR1 is MGHDK and CDR2 is SYGVNS. The CDR3 is CASSAHTKGVGYTF. CDR3 bases: TGTGCCAGCAGTGCCCACACCAAAGGGGTTGGCTACACCTTC.

This clone was picked up a small number of times. This chain joins TRBV5-1 and TRBJ2-2; D is possibly TRBD1 or TRBD2 (5 bases each). The germline V gene has CDR1 SGHRS and CDR2 YFSETQ. CDR3 size: 13 residues. V gave up 3 bases and J gave up 7 bases, with 10 bases separating them. CDR3 coding DNA: TGCGCCAGCAGCTCCCAGGGAGACGGGGAGCTGTTTTTT. Its protein is CASSSQGDGELFF.

The V gene is TRBV28, the J gene TRBJ2-5, with 12 bases that match TRBD2. CDR1 and CDR2 from the germline V gene are MDHEN and SYDVKM. J was trimmed by 2 bases and V by 4 bases; bases with no gene match: 8. The CDR3 extends over 17 amino acids. For the CDR3, the DNA is TGTGCCAGCAGTTCAGCCGGGACTAGCGGGCCTCAAGAGACCCAGTACTTC. Its translation is CASSSAGTSGPQETQYF. The whole variable domain, filled in from reference TRBV28 and TRBJ2-5, reads DVKVTQSSRYLVKRTGEKVFLECVQDMDHENMFWYRQDPGLGLRLIYFSYDVKMKEKGDIPEGYSVSREKKERFSLILESASTNQTSMYLCASSSAGTSGPQETQYFGPGTRLLVL.

The V gene is TRBV10-3, the J gene TRBJ2-2, with TRBD2 matching over 10 bases. This CDR3 region has 17 residues. Looked up from germline, CDR1 is ENHRY and CDR2 is SYGVKD. Trimming cost V 4 bases and J 1 base; bases outside gene matches: 6. The CDR3 is CAISAAGGPRNTGELFF. CDR3 in DNA: TGTGCCATCAGTGCAGCGGGAGGGCCTAGGAACACCGGGGAGCTGTTTTTT.

The chain is built from TRBV27 and TRBJ2-1; perhaps TRBD1 as D (6 bases). CDR1 MNHEY and CDR2 SMNVEV come from the germline V gene (reference sequence). V was trimmed by 4 bases and J by 7 bases, leaving 8 bases between them. There are 12 residues in the CDR3. The CDR3 here is CASSYRENEQFF. CDR3 DNA sequence: TGTGCCAGCAGTTACAGGGAGAATGAGCAGTTCTTC.